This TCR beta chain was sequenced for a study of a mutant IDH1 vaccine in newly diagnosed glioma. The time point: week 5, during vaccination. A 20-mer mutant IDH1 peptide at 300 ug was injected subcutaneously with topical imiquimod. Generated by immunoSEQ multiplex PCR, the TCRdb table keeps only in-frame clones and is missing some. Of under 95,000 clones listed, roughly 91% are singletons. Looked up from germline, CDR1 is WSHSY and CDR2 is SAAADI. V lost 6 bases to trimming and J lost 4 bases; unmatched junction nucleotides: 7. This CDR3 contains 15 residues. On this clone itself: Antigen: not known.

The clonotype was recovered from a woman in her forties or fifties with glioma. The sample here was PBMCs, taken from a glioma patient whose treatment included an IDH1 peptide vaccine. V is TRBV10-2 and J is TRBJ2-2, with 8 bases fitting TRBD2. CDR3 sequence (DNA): TGCGCCAGCAGCGCCGGGACTAGGGGCACCGGGGAGCTGTTTTTT. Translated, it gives CASSAGTRGTGELFF.